The rows below give T cell receptor beta chains drawn from one sample of a study of cytomegalovirus exposure and HLA in healthy donors. Sequencing was performed with immunoSEQ multiplex PCR; in TCRdb, only in-frame clones are kept and a portion is missing. The sample lists over 110,000 clones, around 84% occurring once. Sequenced material: PBMCs. The receptors here all came from a man younger than 35 in good health and CMV-seropositive. Each CDR3 is given with its conserved first and last residue. Rows give clone size only sometimes, using once, few, many, or a class for an expanded clone.

j_call,clone_size,v_call,cdr3_aa
TRBJ1-1,-,TRBV27,CASRPDRENTEAFF
TRBJ1-4,-,TRBV4-2,CASSQDGAGVLGKLFF
-,-,TRBV5-6,CASRADSTPIYEQYF
TRBJ2-7,-,TRBV7-9,CASSLRLGTGGEQYF
TRBJ1-2,-,TRBV27,CASSSLGQAGNYGYTF
TRBJ2-1,few,TRBV19,CASSRQPYGGEQFF
TRBJ2-3,-,TRBV6-5,CASSYVAGLAPDTQYF
TRBJ2-7,-,TRBV5-1,CASSPGLTYEQYF
TRBJ1-1,-,TRBV9,CASSVGQGWEAFF
TRBJ1-1,-,TRBV5-4,CASSTRQGNTEAFF
TRBJ1-3,-,TRBV29-1,CSASLGGNTIYF
TRBJ2-1,-,TRBV5-1,CASSLGAQQFF
TRBJ1-3,-,TRBV19,CASTQTWQTSGNTIYF
TRBJ1-2,once,TRBV10-2,CASRPRQASHGYTF
TRBJ2-7,-,TRBV5-1,CASSPGQGAYEQYF
TRBJ2-3,-,TRBV29-1,CSVELAGGEDTQYF
TRBJ1-3,-,TRBV5-1,CASSLDAGSQSGNTIYF
TRBJ1-1,-,TRBV6-1,CASRAYATEGTEAFF
TRBJ1-4,-,TRBV7-9,CASSLQGRNEKLFF
TRBJ1-5,once,TRBV27,CASSLSSPNQPQHF